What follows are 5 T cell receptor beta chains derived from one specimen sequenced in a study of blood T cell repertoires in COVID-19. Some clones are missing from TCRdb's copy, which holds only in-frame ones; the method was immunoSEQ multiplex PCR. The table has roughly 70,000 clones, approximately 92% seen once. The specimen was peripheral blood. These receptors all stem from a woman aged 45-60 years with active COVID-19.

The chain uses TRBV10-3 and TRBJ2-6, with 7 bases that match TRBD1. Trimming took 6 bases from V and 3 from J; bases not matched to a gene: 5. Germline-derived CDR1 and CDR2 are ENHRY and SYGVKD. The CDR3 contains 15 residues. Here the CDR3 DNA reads TGTGCCATCAGCCCGACAGGGTTTGGGGCCAACGTCCTGACTTTC. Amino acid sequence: CAISPTGFGANVLTF.

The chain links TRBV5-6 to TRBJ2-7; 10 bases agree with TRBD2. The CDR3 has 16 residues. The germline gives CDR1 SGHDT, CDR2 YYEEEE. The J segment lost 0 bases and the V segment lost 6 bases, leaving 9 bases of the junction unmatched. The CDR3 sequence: CASTSGLAESSYEQYF. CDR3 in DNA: TGTGCCAGCACCTCAGGACTAGCGGAAAGCTCCTACGAGCAGTACTTC. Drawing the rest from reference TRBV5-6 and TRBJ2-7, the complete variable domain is DAGVTQSPTHLIKTRGQQVTLRCSPKSGHDTVSWYQQALGQGPQFIFQYYEEEERQRGNFPDRFSGHQFPNYSSELNVNALLLGDSALYLCASTSGLAESSYEQYFGPGTRLTVT.

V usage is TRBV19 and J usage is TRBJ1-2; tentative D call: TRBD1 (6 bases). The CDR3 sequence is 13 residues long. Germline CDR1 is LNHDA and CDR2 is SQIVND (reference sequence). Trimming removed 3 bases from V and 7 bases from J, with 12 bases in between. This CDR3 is CASSMMTGGGYTF. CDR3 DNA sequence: TGTGCCAGTAGTATGATGACAGGTGGTGGCTACACCTTC.

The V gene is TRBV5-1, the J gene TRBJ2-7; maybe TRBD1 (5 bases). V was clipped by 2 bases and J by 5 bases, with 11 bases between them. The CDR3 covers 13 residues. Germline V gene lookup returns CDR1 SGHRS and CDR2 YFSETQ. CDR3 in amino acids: CASSFRQGHEQYF. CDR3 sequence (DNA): TGCGCCAGCAGCTTTAGGCAGGGTCACGAGCAGTACTTC.

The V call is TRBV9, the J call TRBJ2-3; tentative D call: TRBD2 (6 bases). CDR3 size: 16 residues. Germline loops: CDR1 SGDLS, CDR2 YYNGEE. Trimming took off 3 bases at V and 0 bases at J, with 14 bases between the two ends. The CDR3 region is CASSGSAGTSTDTQYF. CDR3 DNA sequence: TGTGCCAGCAGCGGTTCAGCCGGGACTAGCACAGATACGCAGTATTTT.